These T cell receptor beta chains were read from a single sample in a study of persistence of HIV-infected CD4 T cells. The assay was immunoSEQ multiplex PCR, and TCRdb's table has in-frame clones only and misses some. This table holds about 64,000 clones, just under 75% found once. Their antigens remain unidentified. The material sequenced was CD4+ T cells sorted from PBMCs after roughly 17-hour stimulation, taken from a patient who received antiretroviral therapy. The receptors were sampled from an adult man with HIV who was CMV-seropositive. Both conserved end residues are part of each CDR3. The order of the fields is clone size, V gene, D gene, J gene, CDR3 protein, CDR3 DNA. The D gene is left open where the match is weak. Only some rows state a clone size, as once, few, many or a class for expanded clones.

>.|TRBV5-1|.|TRBJ2-7
CASSPRQGGANEQYF
TGCGCCAGCAGCCCCAGGCAGGGAGGCGCGAACGAGCAGTACTTC
>.|TRBV12-3/TRBV12-4|.|TRBJ1-2
CASSLTVYGYTF
TGTGCCAGCAGCCTAACCGTTTATGGCTACACCTTC
>.|TRBV11-3|.|TRBJ1-4
CASSAQARATNEKLFF
TGTGCCAGCAGCGCCCAAGCAAGGGCAACTAATGAAAAACTGTTTTTT
>.|TRBV5-4|.|TRBJ1-1
CASSRGEGVMNTEAFF
TGTGCCAGCAGCCGCGGAGAGGGGGTTATGAACACTGAAGCTTTCTTT
>.|TRBV27|.|TRBJ1-4
CASSRAKGRNEKLFF
TGTGCCAGCAGCCGAGCGAAGGGGCGTAATGAAAAACTGTTTTTT
>.|TRBV5-4|TRBD1|TRBJ2-7
CASSLGTGAYEQYF
TGTGCCAGCAGCTTGGGGACAGGGGCCTACGAGCAGTACTTC
>.|TRBV7-3|.|TRBJ2-1
CASSLSQGGEQFF
TGTGCCAGCAGCTTGTCACAGGGAGGTGAGCAGTTCTTC
>.|TRBV9|.|TRBJ1-2
CASSVENRPGGYTF
TGTGCCAGCAGCGTAGAGAACCGCCCAGGAGGCTACACCTTC
>.|TRBV19|.|TRBJ2-2
CASSTRRQTNTGELFF
TGTGCCAGTAGTACCCGGAGGCAGACAAACACCGGGGAGCTGTTTTTT
>few|TRBV21-1|.|TRBJ2-4
CASSTLTSEPADIQYF
TGTGCCAGCAGCACCCTGACCTCGGAACCGGCGGACATTCAGTACTTC
>.|TRBV18|.|TRBJ1-5
CASSPLGGRQPQHF
TGTGCCAGCTCACCACTGGGGGGAAGGCAGCCCCAGCATTTT
>.|TRBV11-2|TRBD1|TRBJ1-2
CASSSAGGRANYGYTF
TGTGCCAGCAGCTCCGCAGGGGGGAGGGCTAACTATGGCTACACCTTC
>.|TRBV9|TRBD1|TRBJ1-3
CASSVTGTGNTIYF
TGTGCCAGCAGCGTGACAGGGACTGGAAACACCATATATTTT
>.|TRBV10-3|.|TRBJ1-1
CATKTEPNTEAFF
TGTGCCACTAAGACCGAGCCGAACACTGAAGCTTTCTTT
>.|TRBV6-1|.|TRBJ1-6
CASSEVAGAGYNSPLHF
TGTGCCAGCAGTGAAGTGGCAGGGGCGGGTTATAATTCACCCCTCCACTTT
>once|TRBV7-9|.|TRBJ2-7
CASSSLYEQYF
TGTGCCAGCAGCTCACTATACGAGCAGTACTTC
>.|TRBV18|.|TRBJ2-3
CASSPQGGLTDTQYF
TGTGCCAGCTCACCCCAGGGTGGCCTTACAGATACGCAGTATTTT
>few|TRBV2|.|TRBJ1-5
CASSRQGNQPQHF
TGTGCCAGCAGTCGACAGGGCAATCAGCCCCAGCATTTT
>.|TRBV24-1|.|TRBJ2-7
CATSDPTLGVTGRQYF
TGTGCCACCAGTGATCCTACCCTCGGGGTGACCGGGCGACAGTACTTC
>.|TRBV6-6|.|TRBJ1-1
CASTDRAGRNTEAFF
TGTGCCAGCACGGATCGGGCAGGCCGAAACACTGAAGCTTTCTTT
>.|TRBV10-2|TRBD2|TRBJ2-7
CASSESLGTSGGRSSYEQYF
TGCGCCAGCAGTGAGTCCCTAGGGACTAGCGGGGGTAGGAGCTCCTACGAGCAGTACTTC
>once|TRBV19|.|TRBJ1-1
CASNSNGWGLNTEAFF
TGTGCCAGTAACAGTAATGGGTGGGGCCTGAACACTGAAGCTTTCTTT
>.|TRBV29-1|.|TRBJ2-1
CSVAGLDNEQFF
TGCAGCGTTGCTGGACTCGATAATGAGCAGTTCTTC
>.|TRBV24-1|.|TRBJ2-3
CATSDLPSESSTDTQYF
TGTGCCACCAGTGATTTGCCGTCCGAATCTAGCACAGATACGCAGTATTTT
>.|TRBV28|.|TRBJ1-5
CASRATGRGPQHF
TGTGCCAGCAGGGCGACAGGCCGGGGGCCCCAGCATTTT
>.|TRBV12-3/TRBV12-4|.|TRBJ1-5
CASSLGDQPQHF
TGTGCCAGCAGTTTAGGTGATCAGCCCCAGCATTTT
>.|TRBV28|TRBD2|TRBJ2-1
CASRDSGGVYNEQFF
TGTGCCAGCAGGGATAGCGGGGGGGTCTACAATGAGCAGTTCTTC
>.|TRBV2|.|TRBJ1-5
CASSESRKSNQPQHF
TGTGCCAGCAGTGAAAGCAGAAAGAGCAATCAGCCCCAGCATTTT
>.|TRBV27|.|TRBJ1-5
CASREAGYSNQPQHF
TGTGCCAGCAGAGAAGCCGGATATAGCAATCAGCCCCAGCATTTT
>.|TRBV15|.|TRBJ1-4
CATSGADATNEKLFF
TGTGCCACCAGCGGGGCAGATGCAACTAATGAAAAACTGTTTTTT
>.|TRBV6-5|TRBD1|TRBJ1-6
CASSYVAGGGSPLHF
TGTGCCAGCAGTTACGTGGCAGGGGGAGGATCACCCCTCCACTTT
>.|TRBV7-2|.|TRBJ1-5
CASSLWGNQPQHF
TGTGCCAGCAGCTTGTGGGGAAATCAGCCCCAGCATTTT
>few|TRBV7-2|TRBD2|TRBJ2-1
CASSRTSGLFYNEQFF
TGTGCCAGCAGTAGAACTAGCGGCCTTTTTTACAATGAGCAGTTCTTC
>.|TRBV12-3/TRBV12-4|TRBD1|TRBJ2-7
CASLGTGSGQYF
TGTGCCAGCCTCGGGACAGGCTCAGGACAGTACTTC
>.|TRBV28|TRBD1|TRBJ1-6
CASSFMGQGASPLHF
TGTGCCAGCAGTTTCATGGGACAGGGAGCTTCACCCCTCCACTTT
>.|TRBV19|.|TRBJ2-6
CASSYRGFQVSGANVLTF
TGTGCCAGTAGTTATCGCGGATTTCAAGTCTCTGGGGCCAACGTCCTGACTTTC
>.|TRBV5-4|.|TRBJ2-2
CASSRPPDTGELFF
TGTGCCAGCAGCCGCCCCCCTGACACCGGGGAGCTGTTTTTT
>.|TRBV4-2|TRBD1|TRBJ2-3
CASSQGQGAAGSLDTQYF
TGTGCCAGCAGCCAGGGTCAGGGGGCTGCGGGGTCCCTAGATACGCAGTATTTT
>.|TRBV3-1/TRBV3-2|.|TRBJ1-2
CASSAGAHYGYTF
TGTGCCAGCAGCGCGGGGGCGCACTATGGCTACACCTTC
>.|TRBV4-2|.|TRBJ2-3
CASSQTGPTDTQYF
TGTGCCAGCAGCCAAACGGGACCCACAGATACGCAGTATTTT
>.|TRBV21-1|.|TRBJ2-1
CASSGIGPYNEQFF
TGTGCCAGCAGCGGGATCGGGCCCTACAATGAGCAGTTCTTC
>.|TRBV7-2|.|TRBJ2-1
CASSVGLLNEQFF
TGTGCCAGCAGCGTCGGACTGCTCAATGAGCAGTTCTTC
>.|TRBV25-1|.|TRBJ1-2
CASSNEGNFYGYTF
TGTGCCAGCAGTAATGAGGGAAACTTTTATGGCTACACCTTC
>once|TRBV6-5|.|TRBJ2-4
CAIQEQSKNIQYF
TGTGCCATCCAGGAACAGTCCAAAAACATTCAGTACTTC
>.|TRBV7-2|TRBD2|TRBJ2-1
CASSLRKRGGPNEQFF
TGTGCCAGCAGCTTAAGGAAGCGGGGGGGCCCCAATGAGCAGTTCTTC
>.|TRBV7-2|.|TRBJ2-7
CASSLAPQGGREGQYF
TGTGCCAGCAGCTTAGCGCCCCAGGGAGGCCGTGAAGGGCAGTACTTC
>.|TRBV29-1|.|TRBJ2-7
CSVERATRGEQYF
TGCAGCGTTGAAAGGGCGACACGGGGCGAGCAGTACTTC
>.|TRBV2|.|TRBJ1-2
CASSEEGNYGYTF
TGTGCCAGCAGTGAAGAAGGGAACTATGGCTACACCTTC
>.|TRBV24-1|TRBD1|TRBJ2-1
CATSDLRDRGKNEQFF
TGTGCCACCAGTGATCTCCGGGACAGGGGTAAGAATGAGCAGTTCTTC
>.|TRBV3-1/TRBV3-2|.|TRBJ1-2
CASSQFQGYTF
TGTGCCAGCAGCCAATTCCAGGGCTACACCTTC
>once|TRBV28|TRBD1|TRBJ2-7
CASSFQGQGRPYEQYF
TGTGCCAGCAGTTTCCAGGGACAGGGGCGCCCCTACGAGCAGTACTTC
>.|TRBV4-1|TRBD2|TRBJ2-7
CASSSGLGTYEQYF
TGCGCCAGCAGCTCGGGACTAGGGACCTACGAGCAGTACTTC